These 15 T cell receptor beta chains came from one sample sequenced in a study of cytomegalovirus exposure and HLA in healthy donors. Libraries were prepared by immunoSEQ multiplex PCR; TCRdb keeps only in-frame clonotypes and omits some of them. The repertoire holds some 100,000 clones, with 88% as singletons. The sequencing sample was made of PBMCs. The source of these receptors is a woman between 18 and 29 years old in good health and CMV-seronegative.

Worth noting for this clone: Germline and junction disagree at one end, which may indicate a read error. V is TRBV30 and J is TRBJ2-7, with a possible D match to TRBD1 (5 bases). This CDR3 contains 14 residues. CDR1 GTSNPN and CDR2 SVGIG come from the germline V gene (reference sequence). The CDR3 is CAWSVGQGLYEQYF. For the CDR3, the DNA is TGTGCCTGGAGTGTAGGGCAGGGTCTCTACGAACAGTACTTC. Complete variable domain (other parts from reference TRBV30 and TRBJ2-7): SQTIHQWPATLVQPVGSPLSLECTVEGTSNPNLYWYRQAAGRGLQLLFYSVGIGQISSEVPQNLSASRPQDRQFILSSKKLLLSDSGFYLCAWSVGQGLYEQYFGPGTRLTVT.

The chain links TRBV6-5 to TRBJ2-7; 7 bases are shared with TRBD2. The CDR3 spans 11 residues. V dropped 10 bases and J dropped 6; count of bases not matched to a gene: 6. CDR1 is MNHEY, CDR2 SVGAGI, per germline. In DNA, the CDR3 is TGTGCCACACAACGCGGGGGCGAGCAGTACTTC. It translates to CATQRGGEQYF.

V and J are TRBV7-3 and TRBJ2-3, with a tentative D call TRBD2 (5 bases). Trimming left V 5 bases short and J 5 bases short, with 11 bases between. Germline lookup yields CDR1 SGHTA and CDR2 FQGTGA. The CDR3 length is 13 residues. DNA of the CDR3: TGTGCCAGCAGCCTCAGCGGTGGAGATACGCAGTATTTT. Its protein is CASSLSGGDTQYF.

V usage is TRBV30 and J usage is TRBJ1-1; D might be TRBD1 (6 bases). This CDR3 has 14 residues. V lost 3 bases, J lost 2 bases, and 13 bases lay in between. Germline V CDR1 and CDR2: GTSNPN, SVGIG (reference sequence). The CDR3 loop is CAWRARGLNTEAFF. The CDR3, as DNA: TGTGCCTGGAGGGCCAGGGGACTAAACACTGAAGCTTTCTTT. The complete variable domain, with remaining parts taken from reference TRBV30 and TRBJ1-1, reads SQTIHQWPATLVQPVGSPLSLECTVEGTSNPNLYWYRQAAGRGLQLLFYSVGIGQISSEVPQNLSASRPQDRQFILSSKKLLLSDSGFYLCAWRARGLNTEAFFGQGTRLTVV.

The J gene is TRBJ2-7, the V gene TRBV28; 11 positions agree with TRBD2. This CDR3 is built from 17 residues. Germline V gene sequence: CDR1 MDHEN, CDR2 SYDVKM. V shed 5 bases and J 4 bases; nucleotides not matched to a gene: 13. The CDR3 bases are TGTGCCAGCAGTGACTTACCTACTAGCGGGAGTAGGTACGAGCAGTACTTC. It encodes CASSDLPTSGSRYEQYF.

The V gene is TRBV15, the J gene TRBJ2-1; D might be TRBD1 (5 bases). The V end was cut by 6 bases, the J end by 5 bases, with 11 bases between. Germline CDR1 is LNHNV and CDR2 is YYDKDF (reference sequence). The CDR3 loop spans 13 amino acids. Here the CDR3 reads CATRIDSHNEQFF. The CDR3 bases are TGTGCCACCAGAATAGACAGCCACAATGAGCAGTTCTTC.

The rearrangement joins TRBV2 to TRBJ1-1, with 7 positions matching TRBD1. CDR1 is SNHLY and CDR2 is FYNNEI in the germline V gene. J lost 4 bases, V lost 4 bases, and 3 bases had no gene match. CDR3 length: 13 residues. The CDR3 is CASSGQGLTEAFF. The DNA of the CDR3 is TGTGCCAGCAGTGGACAGGGACTCACTGAAGCTTTCTTT.

This clone was detected once. The V gene is TRBV11-2, the J gene TRBJ1-1, with D possibly TRBD1 on 6 matching bases. In germline, CDR1 is SGHAT, CDR2 FQNNGV. The CDR3 runs 15 residues. V was clipped by 5 bases and J by 5 bases, with 18 bases between them. CDR3 sequence: CASSLDPQGTTEAFF. CDR3 sequence (DNA): TGTGCCAGCAGCCTCGACCCACAGGGCACAACTGAAGCTTTCTTT. Based on the CDR3 plus reference TRBV11-2 and TRBJ1-1, the full variable domain is EAGVAQSPRYKIIEKRQSVAFWCNPISGHATLYWYQQILGQGPKLLIQFQNNGVVDDSQLPKDRFSAERLKGVDSTLKIQPAKLEDSAVYLCASSLDPQGTTEAFFGQGTRLTVV.

J is TRBJ2-5 and V is TRBV28; perhaps TRBD2 as D (5 bases). The CDR3 is 13 residues long. V was shortened by 5 bases and J by 5 bases, with 12 bases between the two germline ends. In germline, CDR1 is MDHEN, CDR2 SYDVKM. The CDR3 sequence: CASSIGVGETQYF. Here the CDR3 DNA reads TGTGCCAGCAGTATCGGGGTGGGGGAGACCCAGTACTTC.

The rearrangement joins TRBV19 to TRBJ2-3; a weak D match, TRBD2 (5 bases). CDR1 and CDR2 (germline): LNHDA, SQIVND (reference sequence). The CDR3 extends over 14 amino acids. The V end was cut by 6 bases, the J end by 0 bases, with 10 bases between. CDR3 sequence: CASRRVTSTDTQYF. CDR3 DNA sequence: TGTGCCAGTAGGAGGGTCACTAGCACAGATACGCAGTATTTT.

The J gene is TRBJ2-2, the V gene TRBV27; D is ambiguous. The length of the CDR3 is 13 residues. Trimming cost V 3 bases and J 4 bases, with 6 bases left between them. Germline V gives CDR1 MNHEY, CDR2 SMNVEV (reference sequence). DNA of the CDR3: TGTGCCAGCAGTTTGTCCCTCACCGGGGAGCTGTTTTTT. The encoded protein is CASSLSLTGELFF.

The V call is TRBV28, the J call TRBJ2-4, with a tentative D call TRBD2 (6 bases). The V gene's germline CDR1 is MDHEN and CDR2 SYDVKM. There are 14 residues in the CDR3. V lost 8 bases, J lost 5 bases, and 16 bases lay in between. This chain's CDR3 is CASAGRDGENIQYF. The CDR3 DNA is TGTGCCAGCGCGGGAAGGGATGGCGAAAACATTCAGTACTTC. Filled out from reference TRBV28 and TRBJ2-4, the complete variable domain reads DVKVTQSSRYLVKRTGEKVFLECVQDMDHENMFWYRQDPGLGLRLIYFSYDVKMKEKGDIPEGYSVSREKKERFSLILESASTNQTSMYLCASAGRDGENIQYFGAGTRLSVL.

V and J are TRBV7-8 and TRBJ2-7; 8 bases are shared with TRBD2. The length of the CDR3 is 17 residues. Unmatched junction bases numbered 16, after V lost 5 bases and J lost 4 bases. Germline assignment: CDR1 SGHVS and CDR2 FQNEAQ. In nucleotides, the CDR3 is TGTGCCAGCAGCGCCCTTACCCGGGAGGGATGGGGTTACGAGCAGTACTTC. This gives the protein CASSALTREGWGYEQYF.

This chain connects TRBV6-5 to TRBJ2-1; the match to TRBD1 covers 8 bases. Germline lookup yields CDR1 MNHEY and CDR2 SVGAGI. The CDR3 runs to 16 residues. With V trimmed by 2 bases and J by 0 bases, 3 bases remained unmatched. The CDR3 DNA follows: TGTGCCAGCAGTTACACACAGGGGGGCTCCTACAATGAGCAGTTCTTC. This translates into CASSYTQGGSYNEQFF.

The chain combines TRBV5-4 with TRBJ1-2; TRBD1 matches 8 bases. The CDR3 is made up of 14 amino acids. V gave up 4 bases and J gave up 6 bases; unmatched junction bases: 8. CDR1 is SGHNT and CDR2 is YYREEE in the germline V gene (reference sequence). CDR3 region: CASSRRQGLDGYTF. The CDR3 DNA reads as TGTGCCAGCAGCCGAAGACAGGGGTTGGATGGCTACACCTTC.